What follows are 14 T cell receptor beta chains derived from one specimen sequenced in a study of cytomegalovirus exposure and HLA in healthy donors. Repertoires were generated with immunoSEQ multiplex PCR, while TCRdb's copy carries only in-frame clones and drops some. The data hold a few hundred thousand clones, with around nine tenths observed a single time. Sequenced: PBMCs. All receptors derive from a young woman in good health and CMV-seronegative.

For this clone: A junction end diverges from the germline sequence, so it may reflect a read error. The gene calls are TRBV27 and TRBJ2-3, with 7 positions matching TRBD1. The CDR3 is 12 residues long. The germline CDR1 and CDR2 sequences are MNHEY and SMNVEV (reference sequence). CDR3 sequence reads: CASSFSRGRPVF. CDR3 DNA: TGTGCCAGCAGTTTTTCGAGGGGGCGCCCGGTTTTT.

V gene TRBV7-6 combines with J gene TRBJ2-3, with TRBD2 matching over 12 bases. Losses at the gene ends were 0 bases for V and 4 bases for J; bases not matched to a gene: 2. The CDR3 loop spans 16 amino acids. The germline V gene has CDR1 SGHVS and CDR2 FNYEAQ. In DNA, the CDR3 is TGTGCCAGCAGCTTAGCACTAGCGGGAGGATCAGATACGCAGTATTTT. Protein product: CASSLALAGGSDTQYF.

The chain employs TRBV28 and TRBJ1-1, with a possible D match to TRBD1 (6 bases). Between the trimmed V and J ends, which lost 5 bases and 2 bases, there was a span of 15 bases. The V gene's germline CDR1 is MDHEN and CDR2 SYDVKM. This CDR3 comprises 15 residues. CDR3 coding DNA: TGTGCCAGCAGTGCCCCACCCAGGGGAAACACTGAAGCTTTCTTT. It specifies CASSAPPRGNTEAFF.

This chain links TRBV6-5 with TRBJ2-5, with a possible D match to TRBD2 (7 bases). The CDR3 is 15 amino acids. Germline CDR1 MNHEY, CDR2 SVGAGI. With 7 bases removed from V and 0 bases from J, the gap between germline ends came to 15 bases. The CDR3 loop is CASNFGGGYQETQYF. In DNA form, the CDR3 reads TGTGCCAGCAATTTTGGGGGGGGCTACCAAGAGACCCAGTACTTC.

The chain joins TRBV11-3 to TRBJ2-5, with D perhaps TRBD1 (6 bases). Germline V gene lookup returns CDR1 SGHNT and CDR2 YENEEA. The CDR3 sequence is 16 residues long. V shed 5 bases and J shed 4 bases, with 20 bases lying between them. The CDR3 region has the DNA TGTGCCAGCAGCGTTACAGGGTGGGGTGGCTCAGAGACCCAGTACTTC. This sequence encodes CASSVTGWGGSETQYF.

The chain combines TRBV6-1 with TRBJ2-7; D may be TRBD1 (7 bases). The V end was cut by 8 bases, the J end by 2 bases, with 13 bases between. The V gene's germline CDR1 is MNHNS and CDR2 SASEGT. The CDR3 has 13 amino acids. The CDR3 nucleotides read TGTGCCAGCGGGGGGACAGTCCCCTACGAGCAGTACTTC. Protein sequence: CASGGTVPYEQYF.

The chain combines TRBV27 with TRBJ2-1; 9 positions agree with TRBD2. V trimming: 0 bases; J trimming: 2 bases; junction bases outside the gene matches: 8. CDR3 length equals 18 residues. Germline-derived CDR1 and CDR2 are MNHEY and SMNVEV (reference sequence). CDR3: CASSLSPGLARAYNEQFF. CDR3 bases: TGTGCCAGCAGTTTATCCCCCGGACTAGCGAGAGCCTACAATGAGCAGTTCTTC.

The chain combines TRBV28 with TRBJ1-5, with a tentative D call TRBD1 (5 bases). V was cut by 5 bases and J by 4 bases, with 15 bases left in between. This CDR3 spans 15 amino acids. The germline gives CDR1 MDHEN, CDR2 SYDVKM. In DNA form, the CDR3 reads TGTGCCAGCAGTCACCAGCAGACAGTAAATCAGCCCCAGCATTTT. It codes for CASSHQQTVNQPQHF. The full variable domain, its missing parts supplied by reference TRBV28 and TRBJ1-5, is DVKVTQSSRYLVKRTGEKVFLECVQDMDHENMFWYRQDPGLGLRLIYFSYDVKMKEKGDIPEGYSVSREKKERFSLILESASTNQTSMYLCASSHQQTVNQPQHFGDGTRLSIL.

This clone was counted once. The chain carries TRBV28 and TRBJ2-3, with D perhaps matching TRBD2 (5 bases). Per the germline V gene, CDR1 is MDHEN and CDR2 is SYDVKM. CDR3 size: 14 residues. The V end lost 4 bases, the J end lost 8 bases, and 16 bases lay between the germline ends. The CDR3 DNA reads as TGTGCCAGCAGTTCTACTAGAAGTGCTCCTACGCAGTATTTT. Its translation: CASSSTRSAPTQYF.

V gene TRBV27 combines with J gene TRBJ2-5, with 9 bases that match TRBD2. Trimming at V came to 2 bases and at J to 10 bases, leaving 17 bases not matched to a gene. The CDR3 sequence is 17 residues long. Looked up from germline, CDR1 is MNHEY and CDR2 is SMNVEV (reference sequence). CDR3 sequence reads: CASSLPSKRGRGGDQYF. The CDR3 nucleotides are TGTGCCAGCAGTTTACCTTCCAAGCGGGGGCGGGGGGGTGACCAGTACTTC.

The chain carries TRBV4-3 and TRBJ2-3; D unclear. Trimming pared 2 bases from V and 5 bases from J, leaving 14 bases between. Germline CDR1 reads LGHNA; CDR2 reads YSLEER. This CDR3 is 15 amino acids long. Written as DNA, the CDR3 is TGCGCCAGCAGCCAATGGCGGTTCAGCCTAGATACGCAGTATTTT. Protein: CASSQWRFSLDTQYF.

The chain couples TRBV10-1 to TRBJ2-7; D call uncertain. This CDR3 is 11 amino acids long. CDR1 is WNHNN, CDR2 SYGVQD, per germline (reference sequence). Deletions cut 4 bases from V and 3 bases from J, with 4 bases between. The CDR3 nucleotides are TGCGCCAGCAGTGCGGGCTACGAGCAGTACTTC. Residues: CASSAGYEQYF.

V gene TRBV5-1 combines with J gene TRBJ1-1, with D maybe TRBD1 (5 bases). CDR1 is SGHRS and CDR2 is YFSETQ in the germline V gene. Deletions cut 7 bases from V and 1 base from J, with 17 bases between. This CDR3 is built from 15 residues. CDR3 sequence reads: CASSWGPKWNTEAFF. CDR3 coding DNA: TGCGCCAGCTCGTGGGGCCCCAAATGGAACACTGAAGCTTTCTTT.

The V gene is TRBV9, the J gene TRBJ2-1; possible D gene TRBD2, 5 bases. V was clipped by 0 bases and J by 3 bases, with 13 bases between them. In germline, CDR1 is SGDLS, CDR2 YYNGEE. The CDR3 is 16 amino acids. The CDR3 sequence: CASSVGSLVLYNEQFF. In DNA form, the CDR3 reads TGTGCCAGCAGCGTAGGGTCACTAGTGCTCTACAATGAGCAGTTCTTC.